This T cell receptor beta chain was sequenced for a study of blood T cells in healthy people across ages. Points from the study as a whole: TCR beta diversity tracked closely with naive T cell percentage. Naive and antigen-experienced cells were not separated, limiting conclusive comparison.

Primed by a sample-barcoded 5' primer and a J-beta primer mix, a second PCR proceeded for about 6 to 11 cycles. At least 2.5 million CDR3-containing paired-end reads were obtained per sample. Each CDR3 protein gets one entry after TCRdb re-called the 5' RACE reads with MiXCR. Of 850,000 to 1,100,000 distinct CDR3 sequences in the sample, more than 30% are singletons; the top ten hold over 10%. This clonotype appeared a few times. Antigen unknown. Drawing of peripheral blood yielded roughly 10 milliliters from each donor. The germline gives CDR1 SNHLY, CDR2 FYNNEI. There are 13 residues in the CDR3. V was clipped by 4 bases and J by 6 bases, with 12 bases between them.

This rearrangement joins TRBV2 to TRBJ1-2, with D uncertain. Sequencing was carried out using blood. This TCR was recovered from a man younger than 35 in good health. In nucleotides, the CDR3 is TGTGCCAGCAGTGTCTTGGCGGAAAATGGCTACACCTTC. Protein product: CASSVLAENGYTF.